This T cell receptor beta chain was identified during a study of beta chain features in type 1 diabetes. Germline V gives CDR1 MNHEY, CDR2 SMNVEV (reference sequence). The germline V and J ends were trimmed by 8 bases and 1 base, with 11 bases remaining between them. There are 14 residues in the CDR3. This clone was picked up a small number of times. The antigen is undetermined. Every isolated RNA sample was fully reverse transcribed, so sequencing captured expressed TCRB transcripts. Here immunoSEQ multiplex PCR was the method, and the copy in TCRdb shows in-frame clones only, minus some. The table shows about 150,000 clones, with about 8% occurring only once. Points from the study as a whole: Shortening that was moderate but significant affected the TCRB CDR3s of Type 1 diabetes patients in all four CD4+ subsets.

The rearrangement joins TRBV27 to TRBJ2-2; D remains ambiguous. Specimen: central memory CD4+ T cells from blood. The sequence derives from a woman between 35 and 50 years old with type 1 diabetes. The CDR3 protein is CASSNAGNTGELFF. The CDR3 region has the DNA TGTGCCAGCTCAAACGCCGGGAACACCGGGGAGCTGTTTTTT.